This record looks at one TCR beta chain sequence and its context. Its antigen is undetermined. PCR used 60 Vbeta primers and 13 Jbeta primers. Method: immunoSEQ multiplex PCR; TCRdb's copy keeps in-frame clones and lacks some. The profile shows tens of thousands of clones, more than 60% of them singletons. The data stem from a study of cytomegalovirus exposure and HLA in healthy donors. Study-wide background: Clustering assigned about four fifths of the 350 to 400 genotyped donors to the Caucasian-associated ancestry cluster. Regarding the study as a whole: For presence/absence analyses, sequencing depth was assumed to be roughly uniform across donors.

From germline, CDR1 is MGHDK and CDR2 SYGVNS. V gave up 4 bases and J gave up 7 bases; unmatched junction bases: 6. CDR3 length: 13 residues. The V call is TRBV25-1, the J call TRBJ1-1; the match to TRBD1 covers 7 bases. The sequenced sample was PBMCs. The receptor's source is a man aged 45-65 years in good health and CMV-seropositive. CDR3 in amino acids: CASSAYDRDEAFF. CDR3 coding DNA: TGTGCCAGCAGTGCCTATGACAGGGATGAAGCTTTCTTT.